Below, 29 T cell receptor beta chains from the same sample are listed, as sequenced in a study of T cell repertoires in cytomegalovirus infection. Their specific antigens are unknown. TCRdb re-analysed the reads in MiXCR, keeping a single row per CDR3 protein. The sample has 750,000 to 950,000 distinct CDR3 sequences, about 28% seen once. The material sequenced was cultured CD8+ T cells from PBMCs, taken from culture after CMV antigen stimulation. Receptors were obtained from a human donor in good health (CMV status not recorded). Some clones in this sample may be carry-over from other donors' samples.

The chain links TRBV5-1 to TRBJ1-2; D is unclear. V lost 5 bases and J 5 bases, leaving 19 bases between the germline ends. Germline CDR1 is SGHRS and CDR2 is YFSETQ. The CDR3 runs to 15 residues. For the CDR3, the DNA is TGCGCCAGCAGTATCGACGATCGGCAGATTTATGGCTACACCTTC. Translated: CASSIDDRQIYGYTF.

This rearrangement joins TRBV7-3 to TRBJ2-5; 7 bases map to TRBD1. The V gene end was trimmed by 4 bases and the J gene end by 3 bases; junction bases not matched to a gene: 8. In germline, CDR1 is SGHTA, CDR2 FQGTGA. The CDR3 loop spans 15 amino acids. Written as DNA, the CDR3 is TGTGCCAGCAGCTCACAGACAGGGACCGAAGAGACCCAGTACTTC. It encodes CASSSQTGTEETQYF.

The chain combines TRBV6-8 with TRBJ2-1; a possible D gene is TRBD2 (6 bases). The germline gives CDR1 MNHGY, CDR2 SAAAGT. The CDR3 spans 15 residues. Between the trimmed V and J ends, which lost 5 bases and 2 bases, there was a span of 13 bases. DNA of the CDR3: TGTGCCAGCAGTACGGGAGTTTACCCCTACAATGAGCAGTTCTTC. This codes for CASSTGVYPYNEQFF.

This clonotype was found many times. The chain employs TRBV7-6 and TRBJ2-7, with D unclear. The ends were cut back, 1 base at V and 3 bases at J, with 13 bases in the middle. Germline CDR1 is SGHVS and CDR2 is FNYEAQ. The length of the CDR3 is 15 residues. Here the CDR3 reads CASSLETGKGYEQYF. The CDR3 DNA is TGTGCCAGCAGCTTAGAAACGGGTAAAGGCTACGAGCAGTACTTC.

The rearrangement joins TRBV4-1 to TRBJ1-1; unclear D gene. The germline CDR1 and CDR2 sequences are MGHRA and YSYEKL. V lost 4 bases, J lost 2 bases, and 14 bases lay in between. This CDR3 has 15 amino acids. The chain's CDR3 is CASSLQTDQNTEAFF. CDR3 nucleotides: TGCGCCAGCAGCCTTCAGACCGACCAAAACACTGAAGCTTTCTTT.

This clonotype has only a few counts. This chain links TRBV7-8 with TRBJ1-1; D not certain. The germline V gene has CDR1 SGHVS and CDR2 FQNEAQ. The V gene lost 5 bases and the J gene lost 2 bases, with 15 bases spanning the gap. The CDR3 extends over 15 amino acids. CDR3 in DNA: TGTGCCAGCAGCCCTCGGGGAGGGCGAAACACTGAAGCTTTCTTT. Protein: CASSPRGGRNTEAFF.

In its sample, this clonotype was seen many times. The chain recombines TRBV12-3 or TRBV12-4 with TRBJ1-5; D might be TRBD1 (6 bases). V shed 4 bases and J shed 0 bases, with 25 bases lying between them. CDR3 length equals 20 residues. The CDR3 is CASSSHRAPGLQDSNQPQHF. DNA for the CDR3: TGTGCCAGCAGTTCACACAGGGCGCCAGGGTTACAAGATAGCAATCAGCCCCAGCATTTT.

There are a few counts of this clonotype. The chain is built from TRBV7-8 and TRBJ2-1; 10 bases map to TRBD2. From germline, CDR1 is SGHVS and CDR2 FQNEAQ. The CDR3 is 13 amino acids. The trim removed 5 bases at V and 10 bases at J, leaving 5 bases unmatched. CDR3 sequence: CASSLYSGGEQFF. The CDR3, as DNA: TGTGCCAGCAGCCTATATAGCGGGGGGGAGCAGTTCTTC.

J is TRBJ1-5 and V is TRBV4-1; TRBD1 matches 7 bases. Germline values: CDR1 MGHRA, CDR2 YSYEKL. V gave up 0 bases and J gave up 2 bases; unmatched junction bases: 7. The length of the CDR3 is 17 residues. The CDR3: CASSQDRNRGGNQPQHF. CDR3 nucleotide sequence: TGCGCCAGCAGCCAAGATCGAAACAGGGGTGGCAATCAGCCCCAGCATTTT.

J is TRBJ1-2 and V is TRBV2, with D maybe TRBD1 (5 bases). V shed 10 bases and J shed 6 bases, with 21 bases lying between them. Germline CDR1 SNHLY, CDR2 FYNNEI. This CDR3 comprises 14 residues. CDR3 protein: CATNSGAGLNGYTF. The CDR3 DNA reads TGTGCCACCAACTCCGGAGCAGGGTTAAATGGCTACACCTTC.

The CDR3 bases are TGTGCCAGCAGCTTAGAGGCGGCCTTGATTCCCGGGACTAGCGGTACTGAGCAGTTCTTC. Its protein is CASSLEAALIPGTSGTEQFF. J is TRBJ2-1 and V is TRBV7-6; 11 bases are shared with TRBD2. Trimming cost V 1 base and J 9 bases; bases outside gene matches: 20. The CDR3 has 20 amino acids. The germline CDR1 and CDR2 sequences are SGHVS and FNYEAQ.

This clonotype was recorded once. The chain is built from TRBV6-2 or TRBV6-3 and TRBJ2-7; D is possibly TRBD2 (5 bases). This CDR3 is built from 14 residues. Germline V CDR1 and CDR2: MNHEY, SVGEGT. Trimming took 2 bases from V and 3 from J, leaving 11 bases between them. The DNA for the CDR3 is TGTGCCAGCAGTTACACCCTACTAGGCTACGAGCAGTACGTC. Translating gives CASSYTLLGYEQYV.

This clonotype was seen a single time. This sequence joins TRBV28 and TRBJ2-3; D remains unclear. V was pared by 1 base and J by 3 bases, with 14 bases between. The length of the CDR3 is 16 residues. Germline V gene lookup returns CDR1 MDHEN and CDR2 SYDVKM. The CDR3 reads CASSLSGNFMTDTQYF. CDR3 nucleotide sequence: TGTGCCAGCAGTTTATCTGGGAATTTCATGACAGATACGCAGTATTTT.

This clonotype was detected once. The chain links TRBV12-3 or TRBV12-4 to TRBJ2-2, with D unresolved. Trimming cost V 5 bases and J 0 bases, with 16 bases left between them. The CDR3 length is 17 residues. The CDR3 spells CASSPPGLQPNTGELFF. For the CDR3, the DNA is TGTGCCAGCAGTCCTCCGGGTCTACAACCGAACACCGGGGAGCTGTTTTTT.

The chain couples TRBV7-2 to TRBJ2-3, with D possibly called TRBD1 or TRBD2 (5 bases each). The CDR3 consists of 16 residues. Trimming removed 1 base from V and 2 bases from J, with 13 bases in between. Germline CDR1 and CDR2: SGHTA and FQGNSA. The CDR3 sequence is CASSLETGLVTDTQYF. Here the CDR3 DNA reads TGTGCCAGCAGCTTAGAGACGGGGCTAGTCACAGATACGCAGTATTTT.

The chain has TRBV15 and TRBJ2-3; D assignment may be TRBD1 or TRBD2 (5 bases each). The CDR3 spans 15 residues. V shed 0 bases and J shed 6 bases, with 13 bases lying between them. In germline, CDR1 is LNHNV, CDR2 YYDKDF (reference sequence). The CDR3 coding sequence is TGTGCCACCAGCAGAGACGGGACGAGAGGGGATACGCAGTATTTT. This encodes CATSRDGTRGDTQYF.

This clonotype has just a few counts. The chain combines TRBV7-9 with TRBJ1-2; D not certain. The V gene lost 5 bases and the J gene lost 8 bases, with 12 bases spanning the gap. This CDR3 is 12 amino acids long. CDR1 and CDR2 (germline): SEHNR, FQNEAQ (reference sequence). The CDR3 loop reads CASSAGSKGYTF. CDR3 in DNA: TGTGCCAGCAGCGCGGGTAGTAAAGGCTACACCTTC.

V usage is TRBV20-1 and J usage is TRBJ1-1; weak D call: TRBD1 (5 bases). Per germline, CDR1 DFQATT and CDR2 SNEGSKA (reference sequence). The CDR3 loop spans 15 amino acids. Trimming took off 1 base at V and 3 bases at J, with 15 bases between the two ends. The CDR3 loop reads CSARADDWGDTEAFF. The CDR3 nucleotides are TGCAGTGCTAGAGCAGATGACTGGGGGGACACTGAAGCTTTCTTT.

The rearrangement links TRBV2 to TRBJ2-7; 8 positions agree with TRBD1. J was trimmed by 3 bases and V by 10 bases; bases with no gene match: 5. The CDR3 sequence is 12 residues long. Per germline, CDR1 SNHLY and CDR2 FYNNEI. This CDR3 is CAIWTGSYEQYF. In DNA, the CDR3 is TGTGCCATTTGGACAGGGAGCTACGAGCAGTACTTC.

The chain's CDR3 is CASSLGGGLTPLHF. The CDR3 DNA reads TGTGCCAGCAGCTTAGGAGGAGGGCTGACACCCCTCCACTTT. The rearrangement links TRBV7-8 to TRBJ1-6, with D hard to call. V was clipped by 1 base and J by 11 bases, with 12 bases between them. Germline V gives CDR1 SGHVS, CDR2 FQNEAQ. CDR3 length: 14 residues.

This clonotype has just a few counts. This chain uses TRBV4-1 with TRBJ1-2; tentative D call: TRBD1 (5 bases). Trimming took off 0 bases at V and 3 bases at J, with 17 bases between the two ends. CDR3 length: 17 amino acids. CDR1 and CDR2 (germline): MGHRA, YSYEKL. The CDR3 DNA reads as TGCGCCAGCAGCCAAGAGGCGACCTTCGGGGACCACTATGGCTACACCTTC. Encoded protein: CASSQEATFGDHYGYTF.

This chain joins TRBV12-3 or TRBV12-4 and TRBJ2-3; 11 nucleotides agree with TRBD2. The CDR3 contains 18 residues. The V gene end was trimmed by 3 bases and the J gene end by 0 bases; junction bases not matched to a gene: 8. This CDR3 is CASSFLAGGRTSTDTQYF. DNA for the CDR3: TGTGCCAGCAGTTTCCTAGCGGGGGGCCGAACTAGCACAGATACGCAGTATTTT.

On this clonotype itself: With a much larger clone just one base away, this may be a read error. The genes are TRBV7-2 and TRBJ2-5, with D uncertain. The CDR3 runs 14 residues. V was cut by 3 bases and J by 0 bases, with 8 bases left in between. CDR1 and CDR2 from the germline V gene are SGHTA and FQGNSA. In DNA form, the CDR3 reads TGTGCCAGCAGCTTGTCGTTGTACCAAGAGACCCAGTACTTC. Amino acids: CASSLSLYQETQYF. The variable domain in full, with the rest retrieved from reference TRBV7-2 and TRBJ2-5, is GAGVSQSPSNKVTEKGKDVELRCDPISGHTALYWYRQSLGQGLEFLIYFQGNSAPDKSGLPSDRFSAERTGGSVSTLTIQRTQQEDSAVYLCASSLSLYQETQYFGPGTRLLVL.

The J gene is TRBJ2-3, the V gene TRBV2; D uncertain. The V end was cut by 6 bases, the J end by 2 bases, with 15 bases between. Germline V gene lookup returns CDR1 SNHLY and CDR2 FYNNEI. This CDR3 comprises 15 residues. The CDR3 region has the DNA TGTGCCAGCAGCCCTATACCCCGGCTCACAGATACGCAGTATTTT. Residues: CASSPIPRLTDTQYF.

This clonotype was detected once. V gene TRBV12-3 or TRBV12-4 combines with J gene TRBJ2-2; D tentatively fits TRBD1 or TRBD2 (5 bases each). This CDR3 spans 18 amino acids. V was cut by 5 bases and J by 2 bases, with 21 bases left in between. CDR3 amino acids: CASSPLVGTDLNTGELFF. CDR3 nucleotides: TGTGCCAGCAGTCCTCTAGTGGGGACGGACCTAAACACCGGGGAGCTGTTTTTT.

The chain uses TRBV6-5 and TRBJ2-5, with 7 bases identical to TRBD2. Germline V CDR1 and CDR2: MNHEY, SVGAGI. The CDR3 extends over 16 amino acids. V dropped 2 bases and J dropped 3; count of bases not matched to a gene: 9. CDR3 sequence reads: CASSYAGSLAEETQYF. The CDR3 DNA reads TGTGCCAGCAGTTACGCGGGCAGTCTAGCGGAAGAGACCCAGTACTTC.

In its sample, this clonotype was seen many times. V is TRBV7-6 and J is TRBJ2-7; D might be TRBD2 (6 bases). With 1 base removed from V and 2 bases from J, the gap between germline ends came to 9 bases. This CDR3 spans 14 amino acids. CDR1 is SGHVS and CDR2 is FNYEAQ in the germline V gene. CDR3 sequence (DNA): TGTGCCAGCAGCTTAGGAACGGGGGCCTACGAGCAGTACTTC. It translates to CASSLGTGAYEQYF.

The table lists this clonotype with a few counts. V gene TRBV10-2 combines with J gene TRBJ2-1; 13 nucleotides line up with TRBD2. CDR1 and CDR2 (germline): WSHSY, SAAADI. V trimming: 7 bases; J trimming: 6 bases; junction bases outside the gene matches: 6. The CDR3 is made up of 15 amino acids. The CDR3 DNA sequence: TGCGCCAGCATCGCCGGGACTAGCGGGATCAATGAGCAGTTCTTC. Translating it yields CASIAGTSGINEQFF.

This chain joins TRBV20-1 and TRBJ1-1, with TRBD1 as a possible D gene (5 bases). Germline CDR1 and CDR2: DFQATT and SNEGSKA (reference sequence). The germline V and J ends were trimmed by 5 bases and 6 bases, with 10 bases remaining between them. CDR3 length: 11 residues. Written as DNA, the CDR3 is TGCAGTGCTCAGGGTTTACCTGAAGCTTTCTTT. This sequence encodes CSAQGLPEAFF.